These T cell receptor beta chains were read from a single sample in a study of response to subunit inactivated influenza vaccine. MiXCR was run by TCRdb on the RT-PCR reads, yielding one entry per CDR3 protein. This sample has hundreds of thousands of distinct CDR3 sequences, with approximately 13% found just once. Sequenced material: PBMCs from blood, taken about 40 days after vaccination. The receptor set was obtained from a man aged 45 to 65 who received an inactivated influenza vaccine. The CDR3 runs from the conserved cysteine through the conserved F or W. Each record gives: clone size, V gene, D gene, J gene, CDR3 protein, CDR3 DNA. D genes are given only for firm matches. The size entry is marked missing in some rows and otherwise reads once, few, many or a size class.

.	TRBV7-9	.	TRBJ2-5	CASSVKRTQYF	TGTGCCAGCAGCGTCAAGAGAACCCAGTACTTC
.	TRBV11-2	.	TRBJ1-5	CASSSGSNQPQHF	TGTGCCAGCAGCTCGGGTAGCAATCAGCCCCAGCATTTT
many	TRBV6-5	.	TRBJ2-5	CASSYWREETQYF	TGTGCCAGCAGTTACTGGCGAGAAGAGACCCAGTACTTC
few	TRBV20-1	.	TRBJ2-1	CSARDLWFEQFF	TGCAGTGCTAGAGATTTATGGTTTGAGCAGTTCTTC
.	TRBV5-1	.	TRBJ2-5	CASRLGGAARVETQYF	TGCGCCAGCAGACTGGGGGGGGCGGCCCGAGTTGAGACCCAGTACTTC
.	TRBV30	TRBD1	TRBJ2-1	CAWSVGTGGNEQFF	TGTGCCTGGAGCGTCGGGACAGGGGGCAATGAGCAGTTCTTC
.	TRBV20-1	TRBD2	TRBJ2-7	CSARIAGGRPYEQYF	TGCAGTGCTAGGATAGCGGGGGGTCGACCCTACGAGCAGTACTTC
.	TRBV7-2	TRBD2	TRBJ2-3	CASGLAGYTDTQYF	TGTGCCAGCGGCCTAGCGGGCTACACAGATACGCAGTATTTT
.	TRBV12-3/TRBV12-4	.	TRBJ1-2	CASSLNVRDGYTF	TGTGCCAGCAGTTTAAACGTCCGGGATGGCTACACCTTC
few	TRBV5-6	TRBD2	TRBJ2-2	CASSNRLAGENTGELFF	TGTGCCAGCAGCAACAGACTAGCGGGGGAAAACACCGGGGAGCTGTTTTTT
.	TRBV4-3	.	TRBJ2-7	CASSQDLDMLYGEQYF	TGCGCCAGCAGCCAAGATTTGGACATGTTGTATGGCGAGCAGTACTTC
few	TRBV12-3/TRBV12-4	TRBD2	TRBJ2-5	CASSAGGGTQYF	TGTGCCAGCAGCGCGGGGGGCGGGACCCAGTACTTC
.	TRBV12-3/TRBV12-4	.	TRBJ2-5	CASSRPGTAEETQYF	TGTGCCAGCAGTCGTCCCGGGACGGCCGAAGAGACCCAGTACTTC
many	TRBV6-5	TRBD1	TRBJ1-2	CASSQTGSHSLGYGYTF	TGTGCCAGCAGCCAGACAGGGTCGCATAGTTTGGGCTATGGCTACACCTTC
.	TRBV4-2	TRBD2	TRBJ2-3	CASSQDGTSSGDTQYF	TGTGCCAGCAGCCAAGATGGGACTAGCAGTGGAGATACGCAGTATTTT
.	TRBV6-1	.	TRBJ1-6	CASSAPLGDNSPLHF	TGTGCCAGCAGTGCCCCCCTTGGGGATAATTCACCCCTCCACTTT
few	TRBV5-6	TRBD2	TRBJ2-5	CASSLALAGAGETQYF	TGTGCCAGCAGCTTGGCCTTAGCGGGAGCGGGAGAGACCCAGTACTTC
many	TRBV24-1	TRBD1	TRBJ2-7	CATSDPSTGVYEQYF	TGTGCCACCAGTGATCCTTCGACAGGGGTCTACGAGCAGTACTTC
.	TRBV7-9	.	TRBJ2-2	CASSPGAITGELFF	TGTGCCAGCAGTCCTGGGGCCATCACCGGGGAGCTGTTTTTT
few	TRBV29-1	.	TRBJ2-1	CSVALDFYNEQFF	TGCAGCGTTGCCTTAGACTTCTACAATGAGCAGTTCTTC
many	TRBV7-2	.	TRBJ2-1	CASSLERNSYNEQFF	TGTGCCAGCAGCTTAGAGCGGAACTCCTACAATGAGCAGTTCTTC